This T cell receptor (beta chain) came from a study of graft-versus-host responses after intestinal transplantation. Study overall: The recipients all started with anti-thymocyte globulin induction and then took tacrolimus and steroids for around 3 years. Study-level points and caveats: Recipient marrow held GvH clones, some first seen in ileum or blood. Allografts from individuals with graft-donor T cell macrochimerism displayed high graft-versus-host to host-versus-graft clonal ratios.

This clone was detected once. What it binds is not known. Generated by immunoSEQ multiplex PCR, the TCRdb table keeps only in-frame clones and is missing some. Here the sample spans about 110,000 clones, 93% being singletons. V was clipped by 2 bases and J by 4 bases, with 9 bases between them. CDR3 length: 13 residues. CDR1 SGHNT and CDR2 YENEEA come from the germline V gene. The sequenced sample was unstimulated CD8+ T cells sorted from spleen or lymph node cells, obtained before intestinal transplant. This TCR was recovered from a human donor who received an intestinal transplant. The genes are TRBV11-3 and TRBJ2-7; D not certain. This CDR3 reads CASSLTDSYEQYF. Written as DNA, the CDR3 is TGTGCCAGCAGCTTAACAGATTCTTACGAGCAGTACTTC.